This T cell receptor beta chain originates from a study of T cells in Graves' hyperthyroidism and ophthalmopathy. About the research overall: Once the initial diagnosis was made, peripheral blood was obtained before any treatment.

This CDR3 region has 16 residues. V lost 3 bases, J lost 0 bases, and 14 bases lay in between. This clonotype has a handful of counts. The antigen is not known. Amplification targeted TCR beta CDR3 regions from RNA transcripts. The HTBI primer set served for first-round RT-PCR of the TCR CDR3. In TCRdb, the multiplex PCR reads were re-called with MiXCR into one record per CDR3 protein. The table includes about half a million distinct CDR3 sequences, 22% detected once. Study findings and constraints: A model built on 13 V-J features separated ophthalmopathy from stable hyperthyroidism. Expanded thyroid clonotypes (above 0.001) were mostly also found in blood. Model output signaled ophthalmopathy a median approximately 6 months ahead of onset.

This chain links TRBV12-3 or TRBV12-4 with TRBJ2-5; tentatively, D is TRBD2 (6 bases). Sequencing was performed on blood. The sequence came from a woman in her 70s with Graves' ophthalmopathy. CDR3 in amino acids: CASSFVVWDYQETQYF. The DNA for the CDR3 is TGTGCCAGCAGTTTCGTAGTATGGGACTACCAAGAGACCCAGTACTTC.